Listed below are T cell receptor beta chains from one sample, sequenced in a study of CD8 T cells in ankylosing spondylitis. Each CDR3 protein is one row after TCRdb ran MiXCR on the 5' RACE reads. The repertoire holds hundreds of thousands of distinct CDR3 sequences, with approximately 12% as singletons. The sample taken for sequencing was blood, either unsorted or a sorted T cell fraction (not recorded which). The receptors derive from a male donor with ankylosing spondylitis. The CDR3 runs from the conserved cysteine through the conserved F or W. The D gene is left open where the match is weak. Not all rows give a size; the values are once, few, many and, for expanded clones, a class.

j_call v_call clone_size d_call cdr3_aa cdr3_nt
TRBJ1-4 TRBV5-6 few - CASSLWGHHATNEKLFF TGTGCCAGCAGCTTGTGGGGGCACCATGCAACTAATGAAAAACTGTTTTTT
TRBJ1-2 TRBV19 - TRBD1 CASSIDWDSYGYTF TGTGCCAGTAGTATAGATTGGGACAGCTATGGCTACACCTTC
TRBJ1-2 TRBV5-1 many TRBD1 CASSPGGTGLSYGYTF TGCGCCAGCAGCCCCGGAGGGACAGGCCTCTCCTATGGCTACACCTTC
TRBJ1-3 TRBV6-1 - - CASKVGSGSGNTIYF TGTGCCAGCAAGGTTGGGTCCGGCTCTGGAAACACCATATATTTT
TRBJ1-4 TRBV4-3 few - CASSQEGHGRAYNEKLFF TGCGCCAGCAGCCAAGAGGGCCATGGCAGGGCTTATAATGAAAAACTGTTTTTT
TRBJ2-5 TRBV20-1 - - CSAMGFMDLQETQYF TGCAGTGCCATGGGTTTTATGGACCTCCAAGAGACCCAGTACTTC
TRBJ2-7 TRBV9 few - CASSPRLIAMSEQYF TGTGCCAGCAGCCCCCGTTTAATCGCGATGAGCGAGCAGTACTTC
TRBJ2-7 TRBV4-3 few TRBD1 CASSQDRSGTGPYEQYF TGCGCCAGCAGCCAAGATAGGAGTGGGACAGGGCCCTACGAGCAGTACTTC
TRBJ2-3 TRBV20-1 - TRBD2 CSASGLAGGSTDTQYF TGCAGTGCTAGCGGCCTAGCGGGAGGTTCCACAGATACGCAGTATTTT
TRBJ2-3 TRBV11-1 - TRBD2 CASSLEPGRAGGRADTQYF TGTGCCAGCAGCTTAGAACCGGGTCGCGCGGGCGGGAGGGCAGATACGCAGTATTTT
TRBJ2-1 TRBV4-2 - - CASAQTEAYNEQFF TGTGCCAGCGCACAGACAGAAGCCTACAATGAGCAGTTCTTC
TRBJ2-5 TRBV5-1 few TRBD1 CASSPGTGGRQETQYF TGCGCCAGCAGCCCTGGTACAGGGGGCCGGCAGGAGACCCAGTACTTC
TRBJ1-1 TRBV5-7 - - CAMSSGLLCPEAFF TGTGCCATGAGCTCCGGGCTCCTCTGCCCTGAAGCTTTCTTT
TRBJ2-5 TRBV29-1 many - CSVESPGQRETQYF TGCAGCGTTGAATCCCCGGGGCAGCGGGAGACCCAGTACTTC
TRBJ2-6 TRBV5-6 - - CASSVLSSGANVLTF TGTGCCAGCAGCGTTCTGAGCTCTGGGGCCAACGTCCTGACTTTC
TRBJ2-7 TRBV6-1 - - CASSRPTSYEQYF TGTGCCAGCTCACGGCCAACCTCCTACGAGCAGTACTTC
TRBJ1-2 TRBV28 few - CASSSTLSQDYGYTF TGTGCCAGCAGTTCGACACTCTCACAGGACTATGGCTACACCTTC
TRBJ2-1 TRBV3-1 - TRBD2 CASSRPGTSGIKNEQFF TGTGCCAGCAGCCGCCCTGGGACTAGCGGGATTAAGAATGAGCAGTTCTTC
TRBJ1-1 TRBV20-1 many - CSALTRQTKGAFF TGCAGTGCTTTGACCAGACAGACTAAAGGGGCTTTCTTT
TRBJ1-1 TRBV6-5 few TRBD1 CASSLTPGGGEAFF TGTGCCAGCAGTTTGACCCCAGGGGGCGGCGAAGCTTTCTTT
TRBJ1-3 TRBV4-3 few - CASSQGGDGNTIYF TGCGCCAGCAGCCAAGGGGGTGATGGAAACACCATATATTTT
TRBJ1-2 TRBV20-1 few - CSARKQGRDGYTF TGCAGTGCTAGGAAACAGGGAAGGGATGGCTACACCTTC
TRBJ1-1 TRBV20-1 few - CSAFWGAEAFF TGCAGTGCTTTCTGGGGAGCTGAAGCTTTCTTT
TRBJ1-1 TRBV11-2 few - CASSPLFGGTEAFF TGTGCCAGCAGCCCGCTCTTTGGGGGGACTGAAGCTTTCTTT
TRBJ2-7 TRBV9 - TRBD2 CASSVSSGTTSYEQYF TGTGCCAGCAGCGTATCATCCGGGACTACGTCCTACGAGCAGTACTTC
TRBJ1-6 TRBV20-1 - TRBD1 CSARRDRGNNSPLHF TGCAGTGCTAGGCGGGACAGGGGAAATAATTCACCCCTCCACTTT
TRBJ2-1 TRBV29-1 many TRBD2 CSGSGSPYNEQFF TGCAGCGGGAGCGGGAGTCCCTACAATGAGCAGTTCTTC
TRBJ2-2 TRBV7-2 - - CASSPRGGEVTGELFF TGTGCCAGCAGCCCACGCGGTGGGGAGGTAACCGGGGAGCTGTTTTTT
TRBJ2-1 TRBV4-3 many - CASSKGQSSYNEQFF TGCGCCAGCAGTAAGGGGCAGAGCTCCTACAATGAGCAGTTCTTC
TRBJ2-7 TRBV20-1 few TRBD2 CSAAQPRGLAVGEQYF TGCAGTGCCGCCCAACCCCGAGGACTAGCCGTCGGCGAGCAGTACTTC
TRBJ2-1 TRBV5-1 many TRBD2 CASSYPSGPSSYNEQFF TGCGCCAGCAGCTACCCTAGCGGGCCGAGCTCCTACAATGAGCAGTTCTTC
TRBJ2-7 TRBV6-5 many - CASSSNYEQYF TGTGCCAGCAGTTCCAACTACGAGCAGTACTTC
TRBJ1-3 TRBV7-2 few TRBD1 CASSPGGSRNTIYF TGTGCCAGCAGCCCAGGGGGCTCTAGAAACACCATATATTTT
TRBJ2-1 TRBV11-3 once TRBD2 CASSPVGGSNEQFF TGTGCCAGCAGCCCCGTAGGCGGGAGCAATGAGCAGTTCTTC
TRBJ2-7 TRBV10-3 - TRBD1 CAISETPGTAYEQYF TGTGCCATCAGTGAGACACCCGGGACAGCCTACGAGCAGTACTTC
TRBJ2-1 TRBV5-1 - - CASSLDPEGTRVF TGCGCCAGCAGCCTGGATCCGGAGGGGACGCGGGTCTTC
TRBJ2-2 TRBV20-1 - - CSARDLRGEKGTGELFF TGCAGTGCTAGAGATCTGAGAGGGGAGAAGGGAACCGGGGAGCTGTTTTTT
TRBJ2-1 TRBV24-1 many TRBD2 CATSDPGLAVSSYNEQFF TGTGCCACCAGTGATCCGGGACTAGCGGTTTCCTCCTACAATGAGCAGTTCTTC
TRBJ1-1 TRBV18 - - CASSPGSGAKTEAFF TGTGCCAGCTCACCAGGGTCAGGGGCGAAAACTGAAGCTTTCTTT
TRBJ2-2 TRBV18 - - CASSRPGSTGELFF TGTGCCAGCTCACGTCCGGGATCGACCGGGGAGCTGTTTTTT
TRBJ2-2 TRBV24-1 - TRBD1 CATSENRGRGTGELFF TGTGCCACCAGTGAAAACAGGGGGCGCGGCACCGGGGAGCTGTTTTTT
TRBJ1-2 TRBV5-8 few - CASSFDIYYGYTF TGTGCCAGCAGCTTTGACATCTACTATGGCTACACCTTC
TRBJ2-7 TRBV6-2/TRBV6-3 - - CASSFDGRLYEQYF TGTGCCAGCAGTTTCGACGGGAGACTGTACGAGCAGTACTTC
TRBJ2-4 TRBV7-8 - - CASSFRGSGQTKNIQYF TGTGCCAGCAGCTTCAGGGGATCGGGCCAAACCAAAAACATTCAGTACTTC
TRBJ1-2 TRBV28 few TRBD1 CASSLPLGQANSGYTF TGTGCCAGCAGTTTACCACTGGGACAGGCGAACAGCGGCTACACCTTC
TRBJ2-5 TRBV7-9 - TRBD1 CASSDGQGFRTQYF TGTGCCAGCAGCGACGGACAGGGCTTTAGGACCCAGTACTTC
TRBJ1-2 TRBV10-3 few - CAISDTYYGYTF TGTGCCATCAGTGACACCTACTATGGCTACACCTTC
TRBJ2-1 TRBV5-1 - - CASRAGRNNEQFF TGCGCCAGCAGGGCGGGCCGCAACAATGAGCAGTTCTTC
TRBJ2-4 TRBV20-1 many - CSAVSAKNIQYF TGCAGTGCTGTTAGTGCCAAAAACATTCAGTACTTC
TRBJ2-3 TRBV29-1 many TRBD1 CSHHNTGASTDTQYF TGCAGCCACCACAACACAGGGGCTAGCACAGATACGCAGTATTTT
TRBJ2-2 TRBV20-1 few TRBD2 CSARGREGHSTGELFF TGCAGTGCTAGAGGGAGGGAGGGCCACAGCACCGGGGAGCTGTTTTTT
TRBJ2-2 TRBV7-2 - TRBD1 CASSMWTGYGGELFF TGTGCCAGCAGCATGTGGACAGGGTATGGCGGGGAGCTGTTTTTT
TRBJ1-4 TRBV5-1 few - CASSAGTPLEKLFF TGCGCCAGCAGCGCCGGGACACCGTTGGAAAAACTGTTTTTT
TRBJ2-5 TRBV7-2 - - CASSFQKRTQYF TGTGCCAGCAGCTTCCAGAAAAGGACCCAGTACTTC
TRBJ1-1 TRBV20-1 many - CSARGPSGLKAFF TGCAGTGCTAGAGGGCCGTCCGGTCTTAAAGCTTTCTTT